These T cell receptor beta chains were read from a single sample in a study of shared clonotypes between healthy human individuals. Clones were sequenced by immunoSEQ multiplex PCR, and TCRdb holds only the in-frame ones, with some missing. The sample has about 380,000 clones; about 96% are singletons. The sample consisted of memory CD8+ T cells sorted from blood. The source is a man aged 30 to 39 in good health. Each CDR3 is given with its conserved first and last residue. A D gene is named only where the DNA matches it firmly. The listing skips clone size in some rows; elsewhere it reads once, few, many or a size class.

J: TRBJ2-5
size: .
D: .
V: TRBV5-1
DNA: TGCGCCAGCAGCTTGGATAGACGGATGTACCAAGAGACCCAGTACTTC
CDR3: CASSLDRRMYQETQYF

J: TRBJ1-1
size: few
D: .
V: TRBV5-4
DNA: TGTGCCAGCAGCTTGGAGTCGGATAGTGGAGCTTTCTTT
CDR3: CASSLESDSGAFF

J: TRBJ1-3
size: .
D: .
V: TRBV29-1
DNA: TGCAGCGTTCAGGGATGGGGAAACACCATATATTTT
CDR3: CSVQGWGNTIYF

J: TRBJ2-3
size: .
D: .
V: TRBV9
DNA: TGTGCCAGCAGCGTTGACGGGCGGGGCACAGATACGCAGTATTTT
CDR3: CASSVDGRGTDTQYF

J: TRBJ2-7
size: .
D: .
V: TRBV28
DNA: TGTGCCAGCAGGACGGATTCCTACGAGCAGTACTTC
CDR3: CASRTDSYEQYF

J: TRBJ1-3
size: .
D: .
V: TRBV5-4
DNA: TGTGCCAGCAGCGACAGGTCCTCTGGAAACACCATATATTTT
CDR3: CASSDRSSGNTIYF

J: TRBJ2-7
size: .
D: .
V: TRBV7-9
DNA: TGTGCCAGCAGCTTAGGGACAGTGAGACCCTACGAGCAGTACTTC
CDR3: CASSLGTVRPYEQYF

J: TRBJ1-2
size: .
D: TRBD1
V: TRBV5-4
DNA: TGTGCCAGCAGCTCCGCAGGGGGCCGAGGCTACACCTTC
CDR3: CASSSAGGRGYTF

J: TRBJ2-3
size: .
D: TRBD2
V: TRBV7-3
DNA: TGTGCCAGCAGGACTAGCGGCACAGATACGCAGTATTTT
CDR3: CASRTSGTDTQYF

J: TRBJ2-3
size: .
D: .
V: TRBV5-1
DNA: TGCGCCAGCAGCGGCCGCGGGGCTATCCCCACAGATACGCAGTATTTT
CDR3: CASSGRGAIPTDTQYF

J: TRBJ1-2
size: .
D: .
V: TRBV6-5
DNA: TGTGCCAGCAGTACAGGGACGGGTGGCTACACCTTC
CDR3: CASSTGTGGYTF

J: TRBJ1-5
size: .
D: .
V: TRBV10-1
DNA: TGCGCCAGTCTCACCAGCCGTCAGGGTTGTCAGCCCCAGCATTTT
CDR3: CASLTSRQGCQPQHF

J: TRBJ2-5
size: .
D: .
V: TRBV28
DNA: TGTGCCAGCAGGTTAATGGGGACCCAGTACTTC
CDR3: CASRLMGTQYF

J: TRBJ1-3
size: .
D: .
V: TRBV11-2
DNA: TGTGCCAGCAGCTTAGCAGGCTTTACCGGAAACACCATATATTTT
CDR3: CASSLAGFTGNTIYF

J: TRBJ2-1
size: .
D: .
V: TRBV28
DNA: TGTGCCAGCAGTACTAGTCTTCCCTACAATGAGCAGTTCTTC
CDR3: CASSTSLPYNEQFF

J: TRBJ2-2
size: .
D: TRBD2
V: TRBV7-6
DNA: TGTGCCAGCAGCTTAGCAAGGGGCGGGAGTAGCACCGGGGAGCTGTTTTTT
CDR3: CASSLARGGSSTGELFF

J: TRBJ2-3
size: .
D: TRBD1
V: TRBV6-5
DNA: TGTGCCAGCAGTTACGAACTCCAGGGGGCGCGCGGCACGCAGTATTTT
CDR3: CASSYELQGARGTQYF

J: TRBJ2-4
size: .
D: TRBD1
V: TRBV7-9
DNA: TGTGCCAGCAGCCCATGGACAGGGCGGGAAAACATTCAGTACTTC
CDR3: CASSPWTGRENIQYF

J: TRBJ2-1
size: .
D: TRBD2
V: TRBV7-3
DNA: TGTGCCAGCAGCCGAGCGGGAGAGAATGAGCAGTTCTTC
CDR3: CASSRAGENEQFF

J: TRBJ2-5
size: .
D: .
V: TRBV4-2
DNA: TGTGCCAGCAGCCAAGTGGAGCAAACTGTGGGTTGGGAGACCCAGTACTTC
CDR3: CASSQVEQTVGWETQYF

J: TRBJ2-7
size: .
D: TRBD2
V: TRBV6-5
DNA: TGTGCCAGCAGTCCGGGCTTGCGGGAGGGCTACGAGCAGTACTTC
CDR3: CASSPGLREGYEQYF

J: TRBJ2-5
size: .
D: TRBD2
V: TRBV7-8
DNA: TGTGCCAGCAGCTTTCCTTACGGGAGGGCCTGGTTCCAAGAGACCCAGTACTTC
CDR3: CASSFPYGRAWFQETQYF

J: TRBJ2-2
size: .
D: TRBD2
V: TRBV5-6
DNA: TGTGCCAGCAGCTTGGAAGCGGGATTCAACACCGGGGAGCTGTTTTTT
CDR3: CASSLEAGFNTGELFF

J: TRBJ1-3
size: .
D: .
V: TRBV4-1
DNA: TGCGCCAGCAGCCAAGTTGGATACTCTGGAAACACCATATATTTT
CDR3: CASSQVGYSGNTIYF

J: TRBJ1-1
size: .
D: .
V: TRBV19
DNA: TGTGCCAGTAGTACTGGTCTGAACACTGAAGCTTTCTTT
CDR3: CASSTGLNTEAFF

J: TRBJ2-5
size: .
D: TRBD1
V: TRBV5-1
DNA: TGCGCCAGCAGCTTGGCTTGGACAGGGTACCAAGAGACCCAGTACTTC
CDR3: CASSLAWTGYQETQYF

J: TRBJ2-4
size: .
D: .
V: TRBV5-4
DNA: TGTGCCAGCAGCTATCCCCAGTCGGGCAGAGCCAAAAACATTCAGTACTTC
CDR3: CASSYPQSGRAKNIQYF

J: TRBJ2-7
size: .
D: TRBD2
V: TRBV4-1
DNA: TGCGCCAGCAGCCAAGAGGGACTAGCCTACGAGCAGTACTTC
CDR3: CASSQEGLAYEQYF

J: TRBJ2-7
size: .
D: .
V: TRBV7-9
DNA: TGTGCCAGCAGCCTCGCGGACAGCTACGAGCAGTACTTC
CDR3: CASSLADSYEQYF

J: TRBJ2-1
size: .
D: .
V: TRBV5-1
DNA: TGCGCCAGCAGCTTTGTGGGCGGAACCTACAATGAGCAGTTCTTC
CDR3: CASSFVGGTYNEQFF

J: TRBJ1-2
size: .
D: .
V: TRBV6-6
DNA: TGTGCCAGCAGCCCCCAGATACAGTTCAGCCTCTATGGCTACACCTTC
CDR3: CASSPQIQFSLYGYTF

J: TRBJ1-4
size: once
D: TRBD1
V: TRBV5-1
DNA: TGCGCCAGCAGCTTCAGTGGGACAGGGAACGAAAAACTGTTTTTT
CDR3: CASSFSGTGNEKLFF

J: TRBJ2-3
size: .
D: TRBD1
V: TRBV28
DNA: TGTGCCAGCAGTTACCAACGACAGGGGGGCACAGATACGCAGTATTTT
CDR3: CASSYQRQGGTDTQYF

J: TRBJ2-7
size: .
D: .
V: TRBV5-6
DNA: TGTGCCAGCAGCTTCTCCGGACATCCCGAGCAGTACTTC
CDR3: CASSFSGHPEQYF

J: TRBJ1-4
size: .
D: .
V: TRBV18
DNA: TGTGCCAGCTCACCAGGGGGAGTCAATGAAAAACTGTTTTTT
CDR3: CASSPGGVNEKLFF

J: TRBJ1-2
size: .
D: TRBD1
V: TRBV9
DNA: TGTGCCAGCAGCGTTCATCGCACAGGGGGCAGTGGCTACACCTTC
CDR3: CASSVHRTGGSGYTF

J: TRBJ2-2
size: .
D: TRBD2
V: TRBV14
DNA: TGTGCCAGCAGCCCGATCGCGGGAGTTTCCACCGGGGAGCTGTTTTTT
CDR3: CASSPIAGVSTGELFF

J: TRBJ2-5
size: .
D: .
V: TRBV7-9
DNA: TGTGCCAGCAGCTTAGCGGGAGTTGAGGGGGAGACCCAGTACTTC
CDR3: CASSLAGVEGETQYF

J: TRBJ2-7
size: .
D: TRBD2
V: TRBV6-5
DNA: TGTGCCAGCAGTTATCTTAGCGGGATTGCCTACGAGCAGTACTTC
CDR3: CASSYLSGIAYEQYF

J: TRBJ2-2
size: .
D: .
V: TRBV6-5
DNA: TGTGCCATCGTAGCGGACCTCACCGGGGAGCTGTTTTTT
CDR3: CAIVADLTGELFF

J: TRBJ1-5
size: .
D: TRBD1
V: TRBV28
DNA: TGTGCCAGCAGCTTACAGGGGGCTGGACAGCCCCAGCATTTT
CDR3: CASSLQGAGQPQHF

J: TRBJ2-2
size: .
D: .
V: TRBV6-1
DNA: TGTGCCAGCAGTGGGGGGGTAGGCGGGGAGCTGTTTTTT
CDR3: CASSGGVGGELFF

J: TRBJ1-6
size: few
D: TRBD1
V: TRBV6-1
DNA: TGTGCCAGCAGTGAAGCCGGGACAGGGGTTTCACCCCTCCACTTT
CDR3: CASSEAGTGVSPLHF

J: TRBJ2-2
size: .
D: .
V: TRBV2
DNA: TGTGCCAGCAGATCACCCACTAGGGCCGGGGAGCTGTTTTTT
CDR3: CASRSPTRAGELFF

J: TRBJ2-1
size: .
D: .
V: TRBV28
DNA: TGTGCCAGCAGTGCCCGGCGCAGGTGGGACTACAATGAGCAGTTCTTC
CDR3: CASSARRRWDYNEQFF

J: TRBJ2-3
size: .
D: .
V: TRBV7-2
DNA: TGTGCCAGCAGCTTCAGGACTAGCACAGATACGCAGTATTTT
CDR3: CASSFRTSTDTQYF

J: TRBJ2-3
size: .
D: TRBD2
V: TRBV19
DNA: TGTGCCAGTAGTTTCGCAGCGGGAAGAGGGGATACGCAGTATTTT
CDR3: CASSFAAGRGDTQYF

J: TRBJ1-1
size: .
D: .
V: TRBV13
DNA: TGTGCCAGCAGCTTAATCGTCTCGAGAACGAACACTGAAGCTTTCTTT
CDR3: CASSLIVSRTNTEAFF

J: TRBJ1-1
size: .
D: .
V: TRBV28
DNA: TGTGCCAGCAGTTTGATACAGGACCCAGAAGCTTTCTTT
CDR3: CASSLIQDPEAFF

J: TRBJ2-5
size: .
D: TRBD2
V: TRBV4-2
DNA: TGTGCCAGCAGCCAAGCAGTGGGAGGGATACGGGAGATCCAGTACTTC
CDR3: CASSQAVGGIREIQYF

J: TRBJ2-3
size: .
D: .
V: TRBV30
DNA: TGTGCCTGGAGTGTAGGGGGCACAGATACGCAGTATTTT
CDR3: CAWSVGGTDTQYF

J: TRBJ2-7
size: .
D: .
V: TRBV28
DNA: TGTGCCAGCAGGCAGGGCTCCTACGAGCAGTACTTC
CDR3: CASRQGSYEQYF

J: TRBJ2-5
size: .
D: .
V: TRBV28
DNA: TGTGCCAGCAGACTAGAGGGAGAGGAGACCCAGTACTTC
CDR3: CASRLEGEETQYF

J: TRBJ2-3
size: .
D: .
V: TRBV27
DNA: TGTGCCAGCAGTGCCGGCACGAATACGCAGTATTTT
CDR3: CASSAGTNTQYF

J: TRBJ2-2
size: .
D: .
V: TRBV5-6
DNA: TGTGCCAGCAGCGGCGGCATGCCGCCCTCCGGGGAGCTGTTTTTT
CDR3: CASSGGMPPSGELFF

J: TRBJ2-5
size: .
D: .
V: TRBV5-6
DNA: TGTGCCAGCAGCTTGGAGCAGCTAGCACCGTACCAAGAGACCCAGTACTTC
CDR3: CASSLEQLAPYQETQYF

J: TRBJ2-5
size: once
D: TRBD2
V: TRBV6-5
DNA: TGTGCCAGCAGTTACTCTCTAGCGGGAGCTCAAGAGACCCAGTACTTC
CDR3: CASSYSLAGAQETQYF

J: TRBJ1-1
size: .
D: TRBD1
V: TRBV28
DNA: TGTGCCAGCAGTTACCGGGACAGGGGGCGCCGGGAGGGGAAGAACACTGAAGCTTTCTTT
CDR3: CASSYRDRGRREGKNTEAFF

J: TRBJ2-7
size: .
D: .
V: TRBV19
DNA: TGTGCCAGTAGTATTAGCCGTATCCACGAGCAGTACTTC
CDR3: CASSISRIHEQYF

J: TRBJ2-7
size: .
D: .
V: TRBV25-1
DNA: TGTGCCAGCAGTGAATGGGGCACCTTCTACGAGCAGTACTTC
CDR3: CASSEWGTFYEQYF